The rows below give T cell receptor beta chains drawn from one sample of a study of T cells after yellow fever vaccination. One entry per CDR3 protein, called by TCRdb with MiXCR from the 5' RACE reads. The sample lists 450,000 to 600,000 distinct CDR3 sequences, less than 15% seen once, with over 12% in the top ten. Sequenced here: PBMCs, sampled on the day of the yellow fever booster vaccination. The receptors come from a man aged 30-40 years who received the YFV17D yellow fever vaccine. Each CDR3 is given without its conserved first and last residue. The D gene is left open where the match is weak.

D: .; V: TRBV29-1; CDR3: SVEVGGPNTEAF
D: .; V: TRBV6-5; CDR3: ASSYSLESNNEQF
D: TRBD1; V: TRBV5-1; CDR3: ASSLSQGYNEQF
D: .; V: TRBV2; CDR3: ASKRGETDGELF
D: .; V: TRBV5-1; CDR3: ASSLDNEAGDTQY
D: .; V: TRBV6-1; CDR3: ASFGLAMGTQY
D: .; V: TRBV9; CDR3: ASSHSGLWGTGELF
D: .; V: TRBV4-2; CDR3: ASSQETANTDTQY
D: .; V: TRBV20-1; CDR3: SAGGPSEETQY
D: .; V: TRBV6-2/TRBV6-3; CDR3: ASTAGTYEQY
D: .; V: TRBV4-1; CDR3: ASSQVRAPTGQF
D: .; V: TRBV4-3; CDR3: ASSQDRAAVDLRNIQY
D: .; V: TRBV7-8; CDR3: ASSHIRDTDTQY
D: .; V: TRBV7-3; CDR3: ASSSHTGELF
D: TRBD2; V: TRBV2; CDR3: ASSEEGGLAS
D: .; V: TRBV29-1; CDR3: SVLSGRETQY
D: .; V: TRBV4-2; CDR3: ASSQDVRYEQY
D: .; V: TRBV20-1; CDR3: SAMTGSSYNEQF
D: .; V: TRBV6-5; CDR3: ASIIDGRRDTEAF
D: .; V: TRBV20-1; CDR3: SARTGSLGEQY
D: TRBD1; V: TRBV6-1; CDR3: ASSRTGGRYNEQF
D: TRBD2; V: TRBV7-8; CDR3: ASSLGYLAGVERGTQY
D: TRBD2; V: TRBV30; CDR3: AWTLWEGNGAQY
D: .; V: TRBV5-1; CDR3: ASTMSPDEQF
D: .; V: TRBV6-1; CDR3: ASKSWGSGETQY
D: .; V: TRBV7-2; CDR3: ASSSGSLGETQY
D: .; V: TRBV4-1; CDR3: ASSQTSDYEQY
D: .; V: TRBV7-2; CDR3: ASSLPHRDEQY
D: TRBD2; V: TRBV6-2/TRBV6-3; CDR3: ASSLGLIPYEQY
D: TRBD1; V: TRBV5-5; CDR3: ASSLGTGNSYEQY
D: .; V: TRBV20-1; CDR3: SAPSRENTEAF
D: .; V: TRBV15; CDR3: ATSRDLLQGTTDTQY
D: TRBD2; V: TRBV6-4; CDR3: ASSPGLAEKNPSYNEQF
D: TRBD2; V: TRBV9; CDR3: ASSVAQFASGPYTGELF
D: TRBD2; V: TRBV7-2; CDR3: ASRPGLARSYEQY
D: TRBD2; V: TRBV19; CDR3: ASTHGLAGGDYNEQF
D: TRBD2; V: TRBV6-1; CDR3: ASSTGTSSQELF
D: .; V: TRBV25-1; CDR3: ASRQVEQF
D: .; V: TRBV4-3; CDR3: ASSHTVGQKNIQY
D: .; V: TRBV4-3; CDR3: ASSQDRDNLQY
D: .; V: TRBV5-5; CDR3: ASSPPGPQNTGELF
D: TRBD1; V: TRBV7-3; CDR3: ASSLSRDRGTNEKLF
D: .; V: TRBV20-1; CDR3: SARDWSGYGDEQF
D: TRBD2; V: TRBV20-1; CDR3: SASPLAGVSTDTQY
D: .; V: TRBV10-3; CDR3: ATTSSDTDTQY
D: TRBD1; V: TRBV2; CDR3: ASGQDSYEQY
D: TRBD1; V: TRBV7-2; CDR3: ASRDPGTGSREQY
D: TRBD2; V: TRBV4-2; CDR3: ASSQELAGGYYNEQF
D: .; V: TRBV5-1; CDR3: ASRSQLNTEAF
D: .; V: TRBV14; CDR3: ASSQWGTSGNTIY
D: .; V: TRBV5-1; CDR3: ASSGRSSYEQY
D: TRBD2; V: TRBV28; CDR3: ASSFSGDPTNTQY
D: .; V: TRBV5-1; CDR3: ASSSDGRGNQPQH
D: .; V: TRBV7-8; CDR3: ASSPPGGRGTEAF
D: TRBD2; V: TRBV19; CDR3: ASSKGLAVLDEQF
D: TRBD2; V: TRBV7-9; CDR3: ASSLGIAGDEQF
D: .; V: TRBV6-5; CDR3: ASSSQAGGAYGYT
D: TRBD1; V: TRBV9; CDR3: ASSAAGQGISGYT